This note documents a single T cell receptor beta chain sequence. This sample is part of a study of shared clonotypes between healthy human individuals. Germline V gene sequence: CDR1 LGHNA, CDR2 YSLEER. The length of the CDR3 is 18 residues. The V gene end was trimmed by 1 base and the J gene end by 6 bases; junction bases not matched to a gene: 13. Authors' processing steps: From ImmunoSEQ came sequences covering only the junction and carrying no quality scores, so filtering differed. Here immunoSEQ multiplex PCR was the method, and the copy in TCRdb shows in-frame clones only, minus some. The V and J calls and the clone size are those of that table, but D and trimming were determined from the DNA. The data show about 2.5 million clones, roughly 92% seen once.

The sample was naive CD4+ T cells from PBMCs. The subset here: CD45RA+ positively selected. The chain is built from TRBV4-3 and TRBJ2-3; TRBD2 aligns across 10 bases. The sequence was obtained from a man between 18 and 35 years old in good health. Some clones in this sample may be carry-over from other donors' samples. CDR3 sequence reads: CASSQGAILAGSWDTQYF. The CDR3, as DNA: TGCGCCAGCAGCCAAGGGGCCATACTAGCGGGGTCATGGGATACGCAGTATTTT.